This TCR beta chain was sequenced during a study of OX40 agonist ivuxolimab in advanced cancers. The wider study: The dose-escalation cohort was roughly 83% male, with a mean age of about 56 years, ranging roughly 20 to 90.

Germline V gives CDR1 LNHDA, CDR2 SQIVND (reference sequence). V lost 6 bases, J lost 10 bases, and 18 bases lay in between. CDR3 size: 14 residues. Concerning this clone: Its cognate antigen is unknown.

Generated by immunoSEQ multiplex PCR, the TCRdb table keeps only in-frame clones and is missing some. Counted here are around 60,000 clones, approximately 90% occurring once; the ten biggest clones make up more than 15%. Study-level findings and limits: Part of the nonresponder group also had normalized T-cell clonal expansion that was low.

This TCR came from an adult with an advanced solid tumor such as melanoma, head and neck, liver or kidney cancer. This specimen was CD4+ or CD8+ T cells sorted from blood, taken in a trial of the OX40 agonist ivuxolimab. This chain uses TRBV19 with TRBJ2-2; D is uncertain. The CDR3 reads CASRHLAGPLELFF. DNA of the CDR3: TGTGCCAGTAGACACCTGGCCGGGCCGTTGGAGCTGTTTTTT.